This T cell receptor beta chain comes out of a study of T cells in Graves' hyperthyroidism and ophthalmopathy. The germline V and J ends were trimmed by 4 bases and 0 bases, with 11 bases remaining between them. Germline CDR1 KGHDR, CDR2 SFDVKD. CDR3 size: 16 residues. This clonotype was found a few times. One base away lies a much larger clone, so this may be a sequencing read error. The conserved final phenylalanine or tryptophan is absent from the CDR3, which likely points to a read error. Authors of the study amplified TCR beta CDR3 regions from RNA transcripts. With the HTBI primer set, the TCR CDR3 went through a first round of RT-PCR. MiXCR, run by TCRdb on the multiplex PCR reads, gives a single entry per CDR3 protein. The data contain approximately 400,000 distinct CDR3 sequences, more than 11% of them singletons.

The sample taken for sequencing was blood. The chain links TRBV24-1 to TRBJ2-2, with D maybe TRBD1 (7 bases). This sequence was found in a woman aged 55-69 years with Graves' hyperthyroidism. For the CDR3, the DNA is TGTGCCACCAGTGAGCCAGGGGGGTCGAACACCGGGGAGCTGTTTCTT. Translating it yields CATSEPGGSNTGELFL.